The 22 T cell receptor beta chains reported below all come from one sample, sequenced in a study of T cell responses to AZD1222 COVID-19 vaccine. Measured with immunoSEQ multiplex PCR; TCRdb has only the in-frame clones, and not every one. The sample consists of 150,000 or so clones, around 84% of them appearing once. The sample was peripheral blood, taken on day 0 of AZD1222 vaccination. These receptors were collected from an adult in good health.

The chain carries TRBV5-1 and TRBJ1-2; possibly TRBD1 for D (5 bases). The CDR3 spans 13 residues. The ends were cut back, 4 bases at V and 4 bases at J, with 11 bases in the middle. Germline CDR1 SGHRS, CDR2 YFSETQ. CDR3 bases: TGCGCCAGCAGCCCCTCGGACATCTATGGCTACACCTTC. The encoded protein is CASSPSDIYGYTF.

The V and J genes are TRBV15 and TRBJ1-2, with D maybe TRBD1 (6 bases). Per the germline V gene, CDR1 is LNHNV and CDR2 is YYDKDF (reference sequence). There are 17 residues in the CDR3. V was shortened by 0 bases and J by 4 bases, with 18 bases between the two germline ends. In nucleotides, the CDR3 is TGTGCCACCAGCAGAGACACGGGGGGCCGCGTTGGCTATGGCTACACCTTC. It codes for CATSRDTGGRVGYGYTF. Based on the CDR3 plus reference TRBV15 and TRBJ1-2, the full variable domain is DAMVIQNPRYQVTQFGKPVTLSCSQTLNHNVMYWYQQKSSQAPKLLFHYYDKDFNNEADTPDNFQSRRPNTSFCFLDIRSPGLGDTAMYLCATSRDTGGRVGYGYTFGSGTRLTVV.

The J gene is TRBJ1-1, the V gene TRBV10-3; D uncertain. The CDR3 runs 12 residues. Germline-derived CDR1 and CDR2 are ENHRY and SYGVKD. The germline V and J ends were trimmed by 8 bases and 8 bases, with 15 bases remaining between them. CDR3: CAIREMGPEAFF. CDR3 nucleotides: TGTGCCATCCGGGAGATGGGTCCCGAAGCTTTCTTT.

CDR3 loop: CASSDRSGGQETQYF. Written as DNA, the CDR3 is TGTGCCAGCAGTGACCGTTCAGGGGGACAAGAGACCCAGTACTTC. The rearrangement uses TRBV6-1 and TRBJ2-5; 7 bases align to TRBD1. Germline V gene lookup returns CDR1 MNHNS and CDR2 SASEGT. The CDR3 is made up of 15 amino acids. With 3 bases clipped from V and 2 bases from J, the junction kept 6 bases outside the gene matches.

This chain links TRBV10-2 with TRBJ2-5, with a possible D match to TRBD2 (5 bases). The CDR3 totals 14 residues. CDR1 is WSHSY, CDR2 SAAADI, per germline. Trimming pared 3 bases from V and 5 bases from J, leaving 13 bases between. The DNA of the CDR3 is TGCGCCAGCAGTGATATTGCTAGCTTGGAGACCCAGTACTTC. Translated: CASSDIASLETQYF.

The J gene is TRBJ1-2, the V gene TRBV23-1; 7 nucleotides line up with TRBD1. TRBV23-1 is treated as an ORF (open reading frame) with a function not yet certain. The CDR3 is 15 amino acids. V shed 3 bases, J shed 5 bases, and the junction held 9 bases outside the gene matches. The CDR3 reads CASSHPCQGGYGYTF. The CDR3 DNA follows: TGCGCCAGCAGTCATCCTTGCCAGGGGGGGTATGGCTACACCTTC.

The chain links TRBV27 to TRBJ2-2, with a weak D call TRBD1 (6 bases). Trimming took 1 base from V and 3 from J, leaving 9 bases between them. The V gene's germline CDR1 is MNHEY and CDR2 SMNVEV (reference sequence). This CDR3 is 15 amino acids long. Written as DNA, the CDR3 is TGTGCCAGCAGTTTATGGGGGCCTGACACCGGGGAGCTGTTTTTT. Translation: CASSLWGPDTGELFF.

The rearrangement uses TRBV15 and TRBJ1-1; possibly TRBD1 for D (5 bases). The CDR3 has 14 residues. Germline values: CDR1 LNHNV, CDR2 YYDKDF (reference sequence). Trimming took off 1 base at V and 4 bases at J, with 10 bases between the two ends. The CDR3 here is CATSRGKGLTEAFF. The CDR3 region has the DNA TGTGCCACCAGCAGAGGGAAGGGGCTCACTGAAGCTTTCTTT.

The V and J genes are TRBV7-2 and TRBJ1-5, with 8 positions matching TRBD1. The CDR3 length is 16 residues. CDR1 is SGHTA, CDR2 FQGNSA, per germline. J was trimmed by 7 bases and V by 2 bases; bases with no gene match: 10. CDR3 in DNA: TGTGCCAGCAGCTTAACCTGGACAGGGAGGAACCAGCCCCAGCATTTT. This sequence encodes CASSLTWTGRNQPQHF.

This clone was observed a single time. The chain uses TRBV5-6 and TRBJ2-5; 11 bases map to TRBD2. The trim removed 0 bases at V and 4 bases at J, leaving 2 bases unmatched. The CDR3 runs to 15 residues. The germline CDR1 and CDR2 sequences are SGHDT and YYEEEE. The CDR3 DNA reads TGTGCCAGCAGCTTGGTAGCGGGGGGGCGAGAGACCCAGTACTTC. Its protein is CASSLVAGGRETQYF.

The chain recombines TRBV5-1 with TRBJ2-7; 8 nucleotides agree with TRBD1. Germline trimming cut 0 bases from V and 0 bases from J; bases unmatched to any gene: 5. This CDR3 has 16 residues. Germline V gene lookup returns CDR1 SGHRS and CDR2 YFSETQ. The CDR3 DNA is TGCGCCAGCAGCTTGGCGGACAGGGCGAGCTCCTACGAGCAGTACTTC. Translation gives CASSLADRASSYEQYF. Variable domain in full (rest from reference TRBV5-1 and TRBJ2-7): KAGVTQTPRYLIKTRGQQVTLSCSPISGHRSVSWYQQTPGQGLQFLFEYFSETQRNKGNFPGRFSGRQFSNSRSEMNVSTLELGDSALYLCASSLADRASSYEQYFGPGTRLTVT.

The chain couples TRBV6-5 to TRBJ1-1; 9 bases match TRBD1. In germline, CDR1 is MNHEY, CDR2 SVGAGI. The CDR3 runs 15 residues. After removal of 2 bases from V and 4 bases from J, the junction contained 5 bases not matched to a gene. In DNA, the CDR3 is TGTGCCAGCAGTTACCAACAGGGGGCAGGCACTGAAGCTTTCTTT. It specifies CASSYQQGAGTEAFF.

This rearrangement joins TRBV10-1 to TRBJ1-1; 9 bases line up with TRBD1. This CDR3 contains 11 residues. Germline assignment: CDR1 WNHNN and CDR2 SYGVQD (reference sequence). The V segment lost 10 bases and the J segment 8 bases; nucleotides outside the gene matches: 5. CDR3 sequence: CATSTGGEAFF. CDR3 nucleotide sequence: TGCGCCACCTCGACAGGGGGAGAAGCTTTCTTT.

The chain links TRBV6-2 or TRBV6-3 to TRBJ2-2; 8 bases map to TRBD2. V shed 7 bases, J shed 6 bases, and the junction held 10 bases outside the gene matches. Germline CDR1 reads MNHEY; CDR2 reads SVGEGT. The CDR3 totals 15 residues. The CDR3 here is CASNPSGGRAGELFF. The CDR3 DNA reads TGTGCCAGCAACCCAAGCGGGGGAAGGGCCGGGGAGCTGTTTTTT.

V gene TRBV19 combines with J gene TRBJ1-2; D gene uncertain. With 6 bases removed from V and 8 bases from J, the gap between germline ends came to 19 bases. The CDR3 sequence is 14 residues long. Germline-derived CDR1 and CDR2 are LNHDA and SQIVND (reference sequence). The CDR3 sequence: CASSLGPFLDGYTF. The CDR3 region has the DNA TGTGCCAGTAGCCTCGGACCTTTTTTGGACGGCTACACCTTC.

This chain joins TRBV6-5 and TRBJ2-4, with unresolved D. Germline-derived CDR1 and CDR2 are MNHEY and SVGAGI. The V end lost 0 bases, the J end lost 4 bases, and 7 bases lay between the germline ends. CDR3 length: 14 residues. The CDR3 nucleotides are TGTGCCAGCAGTTACTCTGCAGGAAAAAACATTCAGTACTTC. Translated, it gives CASSYSAGKNIQYF.

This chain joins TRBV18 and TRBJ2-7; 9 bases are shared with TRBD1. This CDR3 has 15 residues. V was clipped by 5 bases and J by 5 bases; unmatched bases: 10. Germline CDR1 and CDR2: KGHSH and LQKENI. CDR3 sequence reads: CASSDLGTGRDEQYF. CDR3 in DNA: TGTGCCAGCTCAGACCTGGGGACAGGGCGGGACGAGCAGTACTTC.

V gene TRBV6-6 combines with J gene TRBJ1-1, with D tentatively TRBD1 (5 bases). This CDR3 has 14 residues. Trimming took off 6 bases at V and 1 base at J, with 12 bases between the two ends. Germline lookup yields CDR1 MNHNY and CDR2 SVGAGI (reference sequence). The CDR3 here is CASRSGGGNTEAFF. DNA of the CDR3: TGTGCCAGCAGATCTGGGGGGGGGAACACTGAAGCTTTCTTT.

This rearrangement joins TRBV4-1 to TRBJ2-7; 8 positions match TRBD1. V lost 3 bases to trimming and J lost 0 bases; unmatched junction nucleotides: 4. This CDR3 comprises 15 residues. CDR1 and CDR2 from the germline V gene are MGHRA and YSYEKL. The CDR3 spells CASSQYGQGSYEQYF. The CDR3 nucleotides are TGCGCCAGCAGCCAGTATGGACAGGGCTCCTACGAGCAGTACTTC.

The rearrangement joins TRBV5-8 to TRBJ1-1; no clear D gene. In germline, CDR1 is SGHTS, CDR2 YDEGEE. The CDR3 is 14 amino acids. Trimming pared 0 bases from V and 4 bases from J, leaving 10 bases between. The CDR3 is CASSLEGYGTEAFF. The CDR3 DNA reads TGTGCCAGCAGCTTGGAGGGTTATGGCACTGAAGCTTTCTTT.

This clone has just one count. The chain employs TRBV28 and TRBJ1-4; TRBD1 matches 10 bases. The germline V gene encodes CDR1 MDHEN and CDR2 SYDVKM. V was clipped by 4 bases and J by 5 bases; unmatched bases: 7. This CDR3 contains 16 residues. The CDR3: CASSSPAGQGNEKLFF. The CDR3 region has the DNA TGTGCCAGCAGTTCGCCGGCGGGACAGGGGAATGAAAAACTGTTTTTT.

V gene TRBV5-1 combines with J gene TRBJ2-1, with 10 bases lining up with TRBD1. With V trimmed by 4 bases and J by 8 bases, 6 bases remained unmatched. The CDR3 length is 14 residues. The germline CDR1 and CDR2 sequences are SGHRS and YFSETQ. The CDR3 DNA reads TGCGCCAGCAGCCACGGGACAGGGGAGGATGAGCAGTTCTTC. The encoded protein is CASSHGTGEDEQFF.